The 15 T cell receptor beta chains below come from one sample, sequenced in a study of T cell responses to AZD1222 COVID-19 vaccine. TCRdb keeps only in-frame clones here, not all; method: immunoSEQ multiplex PCR. The top ten clones hold about 8.6% of a sample with 95,000 to 150,000 clones, around 85% of them seen once. The source material was peripheral blood, sampled on day 0 of AZD1222 vaccination. The receptor set was obtained from an adult in good health.

This clone turned up a few times. The rearrangement joins TRBV5-5 to TRBJ1-1; D is perhaps TRBD1 (5 bases). Germline V gene lookup returns CDR1 SGHKS and CDR2 YYEKEE (reference sequence). The length of the CDR3 is 15 residues. Trimming stripped 0 bases from V and 3 bases from J, with 12 bases between. CDR3: CASSLDGGGYTEAFF. CDR3 in DNA: TGTGCCAGCAGCTTGGATGGGGGAGGGTACACTGAAGCTTTCTTT. The variable domain in full, with the rest retrieved from reference TRBV5-5 and TRBJ1-1, is DAGVTQSPTHLIKTRGQQVTLRCSPISGHKSVSWYQQVLGQGPQFIFQYYEKEERGRGNFPDRFSARQFPNYSSELNVNALLLGDSALYLCASSLDGGGYTEAFFGQGTRLTVV.

This clone was seen once. This chain joins TRBV5-8 and TRBJ1-5; D might be TRBD1 (5 bases). The germline V gene has CDR1 SGHTS and CDR2 YDEGEE. V lost 5 bases, J lost 0 bases, and 21 bases lay in between. CDR3 length: 18 residues. CDR3 bases: TGTGCCAGCAGATCCGGCAGCGGGACCGTCTATAGCAATCAGCCCCAGCATTTT. Amino acid sequence: CASRSGSGTVYSNQPQHF.

V is TRBV7-9 and J is TRBJ1-1, with D hard to call. The CDR3 totals 14 residues. Germline lookup yields CDR1 SEHNR and CDR2 FQNEAQ (reference sequence). The V end was cut by 7 bases, the J end by 5 bases, with 17 bases between. The CDR3 loop reads CASTHAGVGTEAFF. CDR3 DNA sequence: TGTGCCAGCACTCACGCGGGAGTTGGGACTGAAGCTTTCTTT.

The J gene is TRBJ2-7, the V gene TRBV4-3, with TRBD1 matching over 7 bases. This CDR3 is 15 amino acids long. CDR1 and CDR2 (germline): LGHNA, YSLEER. V was pared by 0 bases and J by 3 bases, with 5 bases of the junction left unmatched. The CDR3 bases are TGCGCCAGCAGCCAAGAAGGGGACAGTCGCTACGAGCAGTACTTC. Residues: CASSQEGDSRYEQYF.

The chain employs TRBV18 and TRBJ1-1; TRBD1 aligns across 8 bases. The germline V gene encodes CDR1 KGHSH and CDR2 LQKENI. The CDR3 runs 15 residues. V trimming: 1 base; J trimming: 3 bases; junction bases outside the gene matches: 4. The CDR3 spells CASSPLQTGDTEAFF. The CDR3 DNA sequence: TGTGCCAGCTCACCACTTCAGACAGGGGACACTGAAGCTTTCTTT.

The chain recombines TRBV27 with TRBJ2-4; no reliable D call. CDR1 and CDR2 from the germline V gene are MNHEY and SMNVEV (reference sequence). The CDR3 covers 15 residues. V lost 4 bases, J lost 8 bases, and 18 bases lay in between. For the CDR3, the DNA is TGTGCCAGCAGTTCTCCGGGCGGCAGGTCGGACATTCAGTACTTC. This sequence encodes CASSSPGGRSDIQYF.

The genes are TRBV5-5 and TRBJ2-6; no firm D call. The CDR3 loop spans 15 amino acids. Germline loops: CDR1 SGHKS, CDR2 YYEKEE (reference sequence). Trimming took off 0 bases at V and 0 bases at J, with 4 bases between the two ends. This CDR3 reads CASSLGSSGANVLTF. The CDR3 bases are TGTGCCAGCAGCTTGGGTTCCTCTGGGGCCAACGTCCTGACTTTC.

This clone was detected only once. The chain employs TRBV28 and TRBJ2-7; D might be TRBD1 (5 bases). V was shortened by 4 bases and J by 2 bases, with 9 bases between the two germline ends. The germline V gene encodes CDR1 MDHEN and CDR2 SYDVKM. The CDR3 has 13 amino acids. In DNA, the CDR3 is TGTGCCAGCAGTTCAGGGTACACCTACGAGCAGTACTTC. This encodes CASSSGYTYEQYF.

This clone was found once. CDR3 bases: TGTGCCAGCTGTCAAAGTTTCCAAGAGACCCAGTACTTC. This encodes CASCQSFQETQYF. The chain combines TRBV3-1 (or the pseudogene TRBV3-2) with TRBJ2-5; D unclear. The germline V and J ends were trimmed by 8 bases and 1 base, with 11 bases remaining between them. CDR1 LGHDT and CDR2 YNNKEL come from the germline V gene (reference sequence). The CDR3 sequence is 13 residues long.

The V call is TRBV10-3, the J call TRBJ2-1, with 7 bases matching TRBD1. V shed 2 bases and J 13 bases; nucleotides not matched to a gene: 5. This CDR3 comprises 12 residues. CDR1 is ENHRY and CDR2 is SYGVKD in the germline V gene. CDR3 in amino acids: CAISEPDRPQFF. CDR3 DNA sequence: TGTGCCATCAGTGAGCCGGACAGGCCCCAGTTCTTC.

The CDR3 reads CASSRTGDNNEQFF. The CDR3 region has the DNA TGTGCCAGCAGCCGGACAGGGGACAACAATGAGCAGTTCTTC. The gene calls are TRBV5-4 and TRBJ2-1, with 9 bases lining up with TRBD1. Germline CDR1 reads SGHNT; CDR2 reads YYREEE (reference sequence). The CDR3 has 14 amino acids. The trim removed 4 bases at V and 5 bases at J, leaving 4 bases unmatched.

The chain combines TRBV6-5 with TRBJ2-1; the D is unclear. From germline, CDR1 is MNHEY and CDR2 SVGAGI. CDR3 length equals 16 residues. V dropped 2 bases and J dropped 2 bases, with 13 bases sitting between them. The CDR3 region is CASSYGVVGTYNEQFF. CDR3 in DNA: TGTGCCAGCAGTTACGGGGTTGTTGGGACCTACAATGAGCAGTTCTTC.

The CDR3 DNA sequence: TGCGCCAGCAGCCTTGACGGCCCCTACGAGCAGTACTTC. Protein product: CASSLDGPYEQYF. The gene calls are TRBV5-1 and TRBJ2-7; no firm D call. Germline V CDR1 and CDR2: SGHRS, YFSETQ. CDR3 size: 13 residues. Trimming took 4 bases from V and 2 from J, leaving 10 bases between them.

This clone appeared once. This sequence joins TRBV11-2 and TRBJ2-7; D is perhaps TRBD2 (6 bases). V was shortened by 5 bases and J by 2 bases, with 13 bases between the two germline ends. Germline V gene sequence: CDR1 SGHAT, CDR2 FQNNGV. This CDR3 has 14 amino acids. CDR3 coding DNA: TGTGCCAGCAGCCAGACGGGAGCGGCCTACGAGCAGTACTTC. Amino acid sequence: CASSQTGAAYEQYF.

This chain uses TRBV3-1 (or the pseudogene TRBV3-2) with TRBJ2-7; 10 bases fit TRBD1. CDR1 is LGHDT, CDR2 YNNKEL, per germline (reference sequence). V shed 4 bases and J 2 bases; nucleotides not matched to a gene: 2. CDR3 length: 14 amino acids. In DNA form, the CDR3 reads TGTGCCAGCAGCCCGGGACAGGGGACCTACGAGCAGTACTTC. Amino acids: CASSPGQGTYEQYF.